A selection of T cell receptor beta chains follows, all from one sample in a study of blood T cell repertoires in COVID-19. Libraries were prepared by immunoSEQ multiplex PCR; TCRdb keeps only in-frame clonotypes and omits some of them. The sample lists approximately 41,000 clones; about four fifths were seen once. Sample: peripheral blood. The source of these receptors is an elderly woman with acute or convalescent COVID-19. CDR3s include the opening cysteine and the closing phenylalanine or tryptophan. Fields, in order: J gene, clone size, D gene, V gene, CDR3 DNA, CDR3 protein. The D gene is left open where the match is weak. Part of the rows lack a size; the others show once, few, many or a class for expanded clones.

TRBJ1-2 . TRBD1 TRBV7-2 TGTGCCAGCAGACGAACAGGGGGCGGCTCTAACTATGGCTACACCTTC CASRRTGGGSNYGYTF
TRBJ1-2 . TRBD1 TRBV5-4 TGTGCCAGCAGATGGACAGGGAGGGACTATGGCTACACCTTC CASRWTGRDYGYTF
TRBJ1-2 once . TRBV4-2 TGTGCCAGCAGCCAAGAGGCAGGCCTAGGCTACACCTTC CASSQEAGLGYTF
TRBJ2-3 . . TRBV20-1 TGCAGTGCTAGAGTGAGGGATACGCAGTATTTT CSARVRDTQYF
TRBJ2-7 . TRBD2 TRBV3-1/TRBV3-2 TGTGCCAGCAGCCAAGGGGCCCTAGCGGGGAACGAGCAGTACTTC CASSQGALAGNEQYF
TRBJ1-1 once . TRBV19 TGTGCCAGTACACCGACAGGAAGGAACACTGAAGCTTTCTTT CASTPTGRNTEAFF
TRBJ1-2 . TRBD1 TRBV6-5 TGTGCCAGCAGTTGGAGGCAGGGGGGCGGTGGCTACACCTTC CASSWRQGGGGYTF
TRBJ2-5 . . TRBV9 TGTGCCAGCAGCGTAGCGGCCGGGGGGCGAGGAGAGACCCAGTACTTC CASSVAAGGRGETQYF
TRBJ2-7 . . TRBV12-2 TGTGCAAGTCGACCCTGCGACTACGAGCAGTACTTC CASRPCDYEQYF
TRBJ2-7 . TRBD1 TRBV6-6 TGTGCCAGCAGCCGACAGGGATTTCCCTACGAGCAGTACTTC CASSRQGFPYEQYF
TRBJ1-5 . . TRBV19 TGTGCCAGTAGGCCTCGGACTCCTAGCAATCAGCCCCAGCATTTT CASRPRTPSNQPQHF
TRBJ1-5 . TRBD1 TRBV30 TGTGCCTGGAGTTCAACAGGGGGTTTGGGGGTTAATCAGCCCCAGCATTTT CAWSSTGGLGVNQPQHF
TRBJ2-6 . . TRBV6-2/TRBV6-3 TGTGCCAGCAGTCGTAGTCCCTCTGGGGCCAACGTCCTGACTTTC CASSRSPSGANVLTF
TRBJ2-3 . TRBD2 TRBV6-4 TGTGCCAGCAGTGATACGGGACTAAGCACAGATACGCAGTATTTT CASSDTGLSTDTQYF
TRBJ1-2 . . TRBV24-1 TGTGCCACCAGTGCACTAGACTTGAACTATGGCTACACCTTC CATSALDLNYGYTF
TRBJ2-7 . . TRBV10-3 TGTGCCACCCAGAGGCAACAGGGTCTGACCTACGAGCAGTACTTC CATQRQQGLTYEQYF
TRBJ1-1 . . TRBV6-5 TGTGCCAGTAGGCCTGTGGACAGCATGAACACTGAAGCTTTCTTT CASRPVDSMNTEAFF
TRBJ2-3 . TRBD2 TRBV5-8 TGTGCCAGCAGCTTGGCTGGCGGGGGTGCAGATACGCAGTATTTT CASSLAGGGADTQYF
TRBJ2-7 . . TRBV6-5 TGTGCCAGCAGGCCGACAGGTGCCTACGAGCAGTACTTC CASRPTGAYEQYF
TRBJ2-7 . TRBD1 TRBV30 TGTGCCTGTGGACAGGGAAAGGACGAGCAGTACTTC CACGQGKDEQYF
TRBJ2-5 few . TRBV27 TGTGCCAGCAGTTTGGGTGGGGGGAGTAATGAAGAGACCCAGTACTTC CASSLGGGSNEETQYF
TRBJ1-1 . TRBD1 TRBV5-6 TGTGCCAGCAGCTTAGTTGACAGGGGGACTGAAGCTTTCTTT CASSLVDRGTEAFF
TRBJ2-7 . TRBD2 TRBV4-1 TGCGCCAGCAGCCGAACCGGGACTAGCGGGTCCTACGAGCAGTACTTC CASSRTGTSGSYEQYF
TRBJ2-2 few . TRBV14 TGTGCCAGCAGCCAAGTTAGGACAGTAAACACCGGGGAGCTGTTTTTT CASSQVRTVNTGELFF
TRBJ2-1 . TRBD2 TRBV7-9 TGTGCCAGCAGCATCCTAGCGGGGGGTAATGAGCAGTTCTTC CASSILAGGNEQFF
TRBJ1-1 . . TRBV28 TGTGCCAGCAGCCACGGGGGGGGGCTGGGTTGGACTGAAGCTTTCTTT CASSHGGGLGWTEAFF
TRBJ2-2 . . TRBV11-2 TGTGCCAGCAGCTTACACTTGAACACCGGGGAGCTGTTTTTT CASSLHLNTGELFF
TRBJ1-2 . . TRBV7-2 TGTGCCAGCAGCTCTAGTATTGGCTACACCTTC CASSSSIGYTF
TRBJ1-1 . TRBD1 TRBV7-2 TGTGCCAGCAGCTATTTAAAGGGACAGGGGAACACTGAAGCTTTCTTT CASSYLKGQGNTEAFF
TRBJ2-3 . TRBD1 TRBV7-3 TGTGCCAGCTCACCCGGGACAGGGGTTATAGCAGATACGCAGTATTTT CASSPGTGVIADTQYF
TRBJ2-7 . . TRBV14 TGTGCCAGCAGCCAAAGGTCGGGGAGGCGGATGTCGGTTCTCGACGAGCAGTACTTC CASSQRSGRRMSVLDEQYF
TRBJ1-6 . TRBD1 TRBV4-2 TGTGCCAGCAGCCAAGAAGGGGACAGTAAATCACCCCTCCACTTT CASSQEGDSKSPLHF
TRBJ2-1 once TRBD1 TRBV5-1 TGCGCCAGCAGCCCCGCGTTTGGGGACAGTCAGTTCTTC CASSPAFGDSQFF
TRBJ1-1 . TRBD1 TRBV7-8 TGTGCCAGCAGCGAGCAGGGGGCTGGAACTGAAGCTTTCTTT CASSEQGAGTEAFF